Described below is a single TCR beta chain sequence and its context. A second about 7 to 11 cycle PCR used barcoded and J-beta primers. TCRdb used MiXCR to reprocess the 5' RACE reads, holding one entry per CDR3 protein. The table includes roughly 800,000 distinct CDR3 sequences, about three fifths detected once. Total RNA was isolated from each sample in quantities of at least 5 micrograms. This entry comes from a study of blood T cells in healthy people across ages. Trimming stripped 5 bases from V and 6 bases from J, with 17 bases between. The CDR3 runs to 13 residues. CDR1 and CDR2 from the germline V gene are DFQATT and SNEGSKA (reference sequence).

Sample: blood. The rearrangement joins TRBV20-1 to TRBJ2-7; tentative D call: TRBD1 (5 bases). The receptor comes from a man younger than 45 in good health. The CDR3 is CSARTQGTGEQYF. DNA of the CDR3: TGCAGTGCTCGAACGCAGGGTACAGGCGAGCAGTACTTC.